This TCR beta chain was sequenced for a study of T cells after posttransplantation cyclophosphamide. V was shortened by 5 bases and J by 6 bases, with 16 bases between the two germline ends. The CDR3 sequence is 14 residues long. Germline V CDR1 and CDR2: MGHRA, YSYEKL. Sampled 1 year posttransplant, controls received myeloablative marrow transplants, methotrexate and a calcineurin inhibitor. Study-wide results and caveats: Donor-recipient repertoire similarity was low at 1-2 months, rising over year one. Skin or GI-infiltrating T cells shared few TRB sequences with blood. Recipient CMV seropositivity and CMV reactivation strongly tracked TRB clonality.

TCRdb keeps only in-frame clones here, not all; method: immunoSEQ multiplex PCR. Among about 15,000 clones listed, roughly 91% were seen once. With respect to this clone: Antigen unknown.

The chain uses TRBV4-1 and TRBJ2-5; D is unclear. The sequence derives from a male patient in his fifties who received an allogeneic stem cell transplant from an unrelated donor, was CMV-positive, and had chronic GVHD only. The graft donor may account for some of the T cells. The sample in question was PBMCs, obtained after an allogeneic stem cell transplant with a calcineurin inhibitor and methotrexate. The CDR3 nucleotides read TGCGCCAGCAGCTCCATGGGCTCAGGAAAGACCCAGTACTTC. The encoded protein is CASSSMGSGKTQYF.